This T cell receptor beta chain was observed in a study of tumor-infiltrating T cells and Merkel cell polyomavirus (dated by TCRdb to 2016 to 2017). Context from the whole study: The study examined CD8+ T cells specific for the Merkel cell polyomavirus KLL epitope in Merkel cell carcinoma patients. In fewer than 15 samples, KLL-tetramer-sorted cells taken from blood or tumor-infiltrating lymphocytes underwent TRB sequencing, as did about a dozen matched whole-tumor samples. Of all the tumor samples in the study, one was a frozen nodal tumor digest and another was a flash-frozen core biopsy of a metastasis. The therapies patients received were varied and non-standardized, including chemotherapy, radiation and immunotherapies. Most whole-tumor samples were approximately 25-micron curls cut from formalin-fixed, paraffin-embedded tissue blocks. Varying disease stages were represented at patient presentation, and patients were followed for a median of approximately 2.5 years (range about 1.1 to 6.0 years). The paper as a whole reports these results and caveats: A significant MCC-specific survival advantage (P = 0.0051) was associated with tumors having more unique KLL-specific clonotypes (roughly 5-108 vs 0-3). Because only a single viral epitope was studied, T cells directed against other Merkel cell polyomavirus epitopes were not captured. A higher intratumoral fraction of KLL-specific T cells (about 1.7-20% versus 0-0.14%) was associated with significantly improved MCC-specific survival. One limitation of the study is the small sample size (n ≈ eleven patients). KLL-specific TRB repertoires were found to be diverse and largely private, with only one public clonotype, shared by two patients, identified among roughly 400 unique sequences.

All patients' tumors stained robustly positive for Merkel cell polyomavirus Large T antigen by immunohistochemistry. The study included 11 to 12 Merkel cell carcinoma patients whose blood and/or cultured TIL contained robust KLL-tetramer+ populations exceeding 0.04% of CD8+ T cells. All patients were identified as Caucasian, and a median age of 65 years (range 50 to 77 years) was recorded. Lymph node tumors were analyzed for patients with unknown primaries who presented with nodal disease, or when there was not enough primary tissue. Sequences MNHNS (CDR1) and SASEGT (CDR2) are obtained from the germline V gene. The CDR3 goes from the cysteine to the phenylalanine over 16 residues. Only the CDR3 portion is preserved as DNA: 48 bases, with reading frame beginning at the first base. V loses 1 base at its end and J loses 3 bases; junction bases beyond the gene matches: 5. Remarks on this clone: Which antigen it targets is not known. Base qualities are not provided; no much larger clone lies one nucleotide away.

The library was obtained by the immunoSEQ multiplex PCR assay. Adaptive Biotechnologies (Seattle, WA) carried out genomic DNA extraction, TRB sequencing and normalization. Per the authors' processing: Clonality was computed as one minus Shannon entropy of productive TRB sequences normalized by log2 of unique productive sequences. KLL-specific clonotypes in tumors were identified by matching TCRbeta CDR3 amino acid sequences with those from each patient's tetramer-sorted sample. Drawn from immuneACCESS, this table holds only the in-frame rearrangements with V and J called that TCRdb kept. Clones are partly lost; checked studies trace under half to an unresolved V gene and leave the rest unexplained. The V and J calls and clone size come from that table; D and trimming were worked out from the DNA. This sample is represented by 24,000 or so clones; approximately 90% of them were singletons. The biggest ten clones account for more than 2.5% of the sample.

The source is a man aged 50 to 60 with Merkel cell carcinoma. Sequencing was performed on lymph node tissue. This receptor chain uses TRBV6-1 and TRBJ2-1; 8 middle bases align to TRBD2. The CDR3 is CASSEEAGGGYNEQFF. The DNA reads TGTGCCAGCAGTGAAGAGGCGGGGGGCGGCTACAATGAGCAGTTCTTC.